This T cell receptor (beta chain) was obtained from a study of regulatory T cells in long-lasting Graves disease. Overall study findings and caveats: No thyroid tissue was studied; the work used peripheral blood only.

Specified time point: newly diagnosed GD, antithyroid drugs for less than 3 months. The TCR library was made from RNA extracted from PBMCs. EDTA tubes collected 9 to 9.5 milliliters of peripheral blood. Library construction for TCR beta used iRepertoire HTBI primers and Arm-PCR of CDR3 regions. TCRdb analysed the multiplex PCR reads with MiXCR anew, one entry per CDR3 protein. The sample carries 400,000 to 450,000 distinct CDR3 sequences, 15% recorded once. This clonotype was detected ten times or more. Its specificity is unknown. CDR3 size: 15 residues. Trimming took off 2 bases at V and 1 base at J, with 9 bases between the two ends. CDR1 and CDR2 from the germline V gene are LNHDA and SQIVND (reference sequence). A further study also used this sample, focusing on T cells in Graves' hyperthyroidism and ophthalmopathy. This second report adds: Used for diagnoses were clinical symptoms, serum thyroxine and TRAb, thyroid ultrasound and orbital computed tomography.

Source: peripheral blood mononuclear cells (PBMCs), taken at new diagnosis, from a patient treated with antithyroid drugs. This chain links TRBV19 with TRBJ2-1; weak D call: TRBD2 (6 bases). This sequence originates from a woman aged 25 to 45 with Graves disease. This CDR3 is CASSILALSYNEQFF. CDR3 nucleotides: TGTGCCAGTAGTATACTAGCGCTGTCCTACAATGAGCAGTTCTTC.